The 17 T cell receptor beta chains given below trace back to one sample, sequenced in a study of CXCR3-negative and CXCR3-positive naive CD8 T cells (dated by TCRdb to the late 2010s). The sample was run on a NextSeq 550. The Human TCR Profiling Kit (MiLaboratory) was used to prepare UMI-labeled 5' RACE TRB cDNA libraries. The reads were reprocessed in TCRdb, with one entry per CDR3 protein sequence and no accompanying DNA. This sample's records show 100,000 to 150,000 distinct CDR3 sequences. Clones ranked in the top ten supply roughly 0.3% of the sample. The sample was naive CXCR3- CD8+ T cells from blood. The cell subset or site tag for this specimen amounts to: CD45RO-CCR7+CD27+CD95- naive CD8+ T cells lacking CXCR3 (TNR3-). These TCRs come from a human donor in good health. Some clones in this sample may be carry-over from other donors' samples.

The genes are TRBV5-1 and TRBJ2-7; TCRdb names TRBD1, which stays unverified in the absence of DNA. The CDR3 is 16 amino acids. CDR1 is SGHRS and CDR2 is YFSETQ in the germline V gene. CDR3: CASSLHRQVPDYEQYF.

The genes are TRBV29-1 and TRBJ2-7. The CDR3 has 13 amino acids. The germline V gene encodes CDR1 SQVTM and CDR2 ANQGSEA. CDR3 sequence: CSAGSENSYEQYF.

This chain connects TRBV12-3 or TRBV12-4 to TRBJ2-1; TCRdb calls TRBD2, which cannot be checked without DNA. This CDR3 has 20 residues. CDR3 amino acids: CASSFGPGLAGGTGRDEQFF.

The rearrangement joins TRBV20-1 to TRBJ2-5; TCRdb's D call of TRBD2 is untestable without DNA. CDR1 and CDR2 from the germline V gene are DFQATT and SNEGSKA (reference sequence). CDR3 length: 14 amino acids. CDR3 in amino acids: CSAIPSGFGETQYF.

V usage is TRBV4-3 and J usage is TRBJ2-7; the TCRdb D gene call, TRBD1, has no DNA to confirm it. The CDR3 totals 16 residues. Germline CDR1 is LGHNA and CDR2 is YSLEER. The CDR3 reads CASSQDWARSSYEQYF.

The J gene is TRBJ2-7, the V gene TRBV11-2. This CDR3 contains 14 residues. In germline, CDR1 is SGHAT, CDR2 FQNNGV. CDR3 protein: CASSLAQGSYEQYF.

The CDR3 loop is CASSTNRGGNNEQFF. The chain carries TRBV7-9 and TRBJ2-1; TCRdb's D call of TRBD1 is untestable without DNA. This CDR3 has 15 residues. Germline CDR1 SEHNR, CDR2 FQNEAQ (reference sequence).

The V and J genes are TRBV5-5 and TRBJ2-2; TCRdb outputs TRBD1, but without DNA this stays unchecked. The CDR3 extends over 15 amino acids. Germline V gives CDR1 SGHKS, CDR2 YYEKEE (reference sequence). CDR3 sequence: CASSLGFPSTGELFF.

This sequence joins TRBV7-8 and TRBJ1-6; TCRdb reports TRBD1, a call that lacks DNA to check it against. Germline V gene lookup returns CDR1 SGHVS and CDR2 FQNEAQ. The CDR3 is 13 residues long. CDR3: CASSTGGLSPLHF.

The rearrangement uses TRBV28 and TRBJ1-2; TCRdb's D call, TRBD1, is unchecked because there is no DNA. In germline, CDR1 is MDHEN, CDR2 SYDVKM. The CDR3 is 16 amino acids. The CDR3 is CASRNDRGGVVYGYTF.

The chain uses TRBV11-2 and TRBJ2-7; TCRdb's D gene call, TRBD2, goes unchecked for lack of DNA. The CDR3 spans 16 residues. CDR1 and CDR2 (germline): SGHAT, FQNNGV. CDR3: CASSLAGSGSFYEQYF.

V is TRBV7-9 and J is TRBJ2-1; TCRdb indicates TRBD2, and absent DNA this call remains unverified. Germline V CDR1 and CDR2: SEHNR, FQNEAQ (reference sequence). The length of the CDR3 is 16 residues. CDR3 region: CASSLLTSGIHNEQFF.

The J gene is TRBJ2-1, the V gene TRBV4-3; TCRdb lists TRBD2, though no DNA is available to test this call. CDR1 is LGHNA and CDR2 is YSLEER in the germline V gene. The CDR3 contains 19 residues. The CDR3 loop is CASSQDWLAGGPAYNEQFF.

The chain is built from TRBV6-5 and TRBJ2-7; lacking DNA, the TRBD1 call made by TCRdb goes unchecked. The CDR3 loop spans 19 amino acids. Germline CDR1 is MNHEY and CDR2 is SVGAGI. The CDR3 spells CASSYNRGFPGQRNLEQYF.

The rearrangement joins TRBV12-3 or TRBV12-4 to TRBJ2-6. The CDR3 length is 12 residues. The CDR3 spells CAVHSGANVLTF.

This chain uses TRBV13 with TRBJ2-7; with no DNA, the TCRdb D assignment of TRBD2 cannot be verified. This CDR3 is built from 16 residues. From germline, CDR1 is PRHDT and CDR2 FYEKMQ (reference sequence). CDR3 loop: CASRGLAGQNSYEQYF.

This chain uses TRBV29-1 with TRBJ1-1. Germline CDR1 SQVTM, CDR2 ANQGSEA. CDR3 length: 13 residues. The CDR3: CSIGRRANTEAFF.